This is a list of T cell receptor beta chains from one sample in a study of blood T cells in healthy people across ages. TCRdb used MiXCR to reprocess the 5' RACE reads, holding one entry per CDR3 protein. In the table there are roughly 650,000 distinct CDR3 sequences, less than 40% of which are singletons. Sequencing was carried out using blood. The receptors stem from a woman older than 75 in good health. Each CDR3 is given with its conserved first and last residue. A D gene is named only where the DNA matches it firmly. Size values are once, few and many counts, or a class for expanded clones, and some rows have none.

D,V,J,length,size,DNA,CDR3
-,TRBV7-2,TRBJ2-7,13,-,TGTGCCAGCAAGAGGGGGGGCTCCTACGAGCAGTACTTC,CASKRGGSYEQYF
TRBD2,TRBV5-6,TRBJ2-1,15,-,TGTGCCAGCAGCTTGGCCCTACTAGCGGGACTTGAGCAGTTCTTC,CASSLALLAGLEQFF
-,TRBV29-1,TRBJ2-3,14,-,TGCAGCGTTGTGTGGGGCTCCCCCCTAAATACGCAGTATTTT,CSVVWGSPLNTQYF
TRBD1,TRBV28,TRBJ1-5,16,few,TGTGCCAGCAGTCCCCCGGGACAGTATAGCAATCAGCCCCAGCATTTT,CASSPPGQYSNQPQHF
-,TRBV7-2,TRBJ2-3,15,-,TGTGCCAGCAGCTTAAGCCTACGTGGGTCTAGAGGCCAGTATTTT,CASSLSLRGSRGQYF
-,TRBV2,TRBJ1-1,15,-,TGTGCCAGTGTCCGGGGCGCAACGAGGGGCACTGAAGCTTTCTTT,CASVRGATRGTEAFF
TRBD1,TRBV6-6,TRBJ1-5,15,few,TGTGCCAGCAGTACGGGACAGGGAGGCAATCAGCCCCAGCATTTT,CASSTGQGGNQPQHF
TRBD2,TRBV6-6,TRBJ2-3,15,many,TGTGCCAGCAGTTACGGGGGACTAGCGATAGATACGCAGTATTTT,CASSYGGLAIDTQYF
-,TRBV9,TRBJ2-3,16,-,TGTGCCAGCAGCCCCACCGGGGGCGGGGGGACAGATACGCGGTATTTT,CASSPTGGGGTDTRYF
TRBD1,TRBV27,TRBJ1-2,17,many,TGTGCCAGCAGTTTATACCCAGTCGGGCAGGGGGACTATGGCTACACCTTC,CASSLYPVGQGDYGYTF
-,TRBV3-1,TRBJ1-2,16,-,TGTGCCAGCAGCCAATACCCGAGTCGAGCTAACTATGGCTACACCTTC,CASSQYPSRANYGYTF
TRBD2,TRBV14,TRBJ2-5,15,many,TGTGCCAGCAGCGTATCACTAGCGTTCCAAGAGACCCAGTACTTC,CASSVSLAFQETQYF
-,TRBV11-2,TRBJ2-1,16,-,TGTGCCAGCAGCTTCAGGGGTCGCTACCTGTACAATGAGCAGTTCTTC,CASSFRGRYLYNEQFF
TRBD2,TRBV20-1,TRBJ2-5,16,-,TGCAGTGCTTTAGGGTTGACTAGCGGGGACCAAGAGACCCAGTACTTC,CSALGLTSGDQETQYF
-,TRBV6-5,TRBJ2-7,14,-,TGCGCAGCCGTCGGGGCAGGGGGGATCGGCGAGCAGTACTTC,CAAVGAGGIGEQYF
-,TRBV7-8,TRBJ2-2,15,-,TGTGCCAGCAGCTGGGAGAGACGTAACACCGGGGAGCTGTTTTTT,CASSWERRNTGELFF
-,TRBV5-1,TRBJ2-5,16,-,TGCGCCAGCAGCTTGGAGGGGAGGGGACAGATGGAGACCCAGTACTTC,CASSLEGRGQMETQYF
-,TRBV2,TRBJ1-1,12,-,TGTGCCAGCAGGTTAGGGGACACTGAAGCTTTCTTT,CASRLGDTEAFF
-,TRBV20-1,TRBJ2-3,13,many,TGCAGTGCTAGATGGTCCGTCACAGATACGCAGTATTTT,CSARWSVTDTQYF
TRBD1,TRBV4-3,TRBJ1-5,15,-,TGCGCCAGCAGCCAGACCTACAGGGGAATACAGCCCCAGCATTTT,CASSQTYRGIQPQHF
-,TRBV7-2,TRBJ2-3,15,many,TGTGCCAGCAGCTTGTACGGGGGGCCAACAGATACGCAGTATTTT,CASSLYGGPTDTQYF
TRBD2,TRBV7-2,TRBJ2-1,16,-,TGTGCCAGCAGTTCTCCTCCGGGACTAGCAAACAGTGAGCAGTTCTTC,CASSSPPGLANSEQFF
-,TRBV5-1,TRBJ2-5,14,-,TGCGCCAGCAGCTTCGGCGGTGTCCAAGAGACCCAGTACTTC,CASSFGGVQETQYF
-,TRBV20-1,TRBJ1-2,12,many,TGCAGTGCTGTGGACACTAACTATGGCTACACCTTC,CSAVDTNYGYTF
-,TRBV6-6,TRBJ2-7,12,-,TGTGCCAGCGCCAACCCGGTCTACGAGCAGTACTTC,CASANPVYEQYF
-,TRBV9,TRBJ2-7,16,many,TGTGCCAGCAGCGTAGTGTCTCAGGGAATGGAATACGAGCAGTACTTC,CASSVVSQGMEYEQYF
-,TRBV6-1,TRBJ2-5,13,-,TGTGCCAGCATACTAGATCGGGAAGAGACCCAGTACTTC,CASILDREETQYF
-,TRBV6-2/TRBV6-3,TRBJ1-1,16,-,TGTGCCAGCACTCCGAGTGGGGGCACGGCTAACACTGAAGCTTTCTTT,CASTPSGGTANTEAFF
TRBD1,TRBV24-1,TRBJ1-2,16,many,TGTGCCACCCTCGTGGACAGGGGGGAAGTCGACTATGGCTACACCTTC,CATLVDRGEVDYGYTF
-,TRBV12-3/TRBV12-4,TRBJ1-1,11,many,TGTGCCAGTGGCAGAAAAATAGAAGCTTTCTTT,CASGRKIEAFF
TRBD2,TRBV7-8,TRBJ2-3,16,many,TGTGCCAGCAGCTTAGGACCAGCGGGGGGCACAGATACGCAGTATTTT,CASSLGPAGGTDTQYF
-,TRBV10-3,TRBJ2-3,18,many,TGTGCCATCAGTGAGTCCACCCCACAGGACCGAACCACAGATACGCAGTATTTT,CAISESTPQDRTTDTQYF
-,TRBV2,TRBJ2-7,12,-,TGTGCCAGCAGTGATAAAGGCTACGAGCAGTACTTC,CASSDKGYEQYF
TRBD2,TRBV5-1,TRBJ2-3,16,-,TGCGCCAGCAGCGATGCGGGACTAGCAGGGACAGATACGCAGTATTTT,CASSDAGLAGTDTQYF
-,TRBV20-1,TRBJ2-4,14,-,TGCAGTGCGGAAATGACAGGGAGGATAAACATTCAGTACTTC,CSAEMTGRINIQYF